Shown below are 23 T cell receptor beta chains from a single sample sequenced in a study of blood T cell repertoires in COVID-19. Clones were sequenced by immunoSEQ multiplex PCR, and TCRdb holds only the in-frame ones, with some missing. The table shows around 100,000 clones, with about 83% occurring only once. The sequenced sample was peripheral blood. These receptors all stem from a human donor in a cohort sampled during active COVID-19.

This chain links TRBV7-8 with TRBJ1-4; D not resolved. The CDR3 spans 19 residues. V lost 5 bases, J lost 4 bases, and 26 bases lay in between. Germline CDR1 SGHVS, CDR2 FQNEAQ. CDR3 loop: CASSPGWLVAGWSNEKLFF. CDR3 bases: TGTGCCAGCAGCCCCGGATGGTTAGTGGCCGGGTGGAGTAATGAAAAACTGTTTTTT.

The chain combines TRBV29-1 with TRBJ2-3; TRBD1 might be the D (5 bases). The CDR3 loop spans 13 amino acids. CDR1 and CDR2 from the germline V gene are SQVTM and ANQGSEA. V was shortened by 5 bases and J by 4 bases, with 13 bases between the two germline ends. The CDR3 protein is CSVQGTMPDTQYF. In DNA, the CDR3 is TGCAGCGTTCAGGGTACTATGCCAGATACGCAGTATTTT.

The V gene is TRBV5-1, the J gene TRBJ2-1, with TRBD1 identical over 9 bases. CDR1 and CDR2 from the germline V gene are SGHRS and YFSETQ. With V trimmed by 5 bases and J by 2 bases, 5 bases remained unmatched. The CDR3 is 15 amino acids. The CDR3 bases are TGCGCCAGCAGAGCCGGGACAGGGACCTACAATGAGCAGTTCTTC. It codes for CASRAGTGTYNEQFF.

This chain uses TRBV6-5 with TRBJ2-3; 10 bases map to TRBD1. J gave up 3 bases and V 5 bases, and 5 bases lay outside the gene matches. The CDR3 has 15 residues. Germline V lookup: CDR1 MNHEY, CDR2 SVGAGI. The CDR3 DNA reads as TGTGCCAGCAGTCCCTCGGGACAGGGGACAGATACGCAGTATTTT. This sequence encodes CASSPSGQGTDTQYF.

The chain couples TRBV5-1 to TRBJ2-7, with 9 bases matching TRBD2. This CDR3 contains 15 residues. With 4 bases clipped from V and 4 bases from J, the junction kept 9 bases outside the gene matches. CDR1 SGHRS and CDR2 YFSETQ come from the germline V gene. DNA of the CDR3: TGCGCCAGCAGCCCCGGGGTAGCGGGAGTGTACGAGCAGTACTTC. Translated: CASSPGVAGVYEQYF.

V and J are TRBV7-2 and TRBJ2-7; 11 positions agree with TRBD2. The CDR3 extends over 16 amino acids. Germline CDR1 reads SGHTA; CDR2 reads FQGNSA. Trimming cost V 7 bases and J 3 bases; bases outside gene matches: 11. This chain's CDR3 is CASTPGSGRAFYEQYF. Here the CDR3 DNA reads TGTGCCAGCACCCCTGGTAGCGGGAGGGCCTTCTACGAGCAGTACTTC.

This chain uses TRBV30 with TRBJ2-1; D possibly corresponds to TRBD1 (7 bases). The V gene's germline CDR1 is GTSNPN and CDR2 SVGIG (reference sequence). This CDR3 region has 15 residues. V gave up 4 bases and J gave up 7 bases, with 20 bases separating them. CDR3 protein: CAWIPRDSNFNEQFF. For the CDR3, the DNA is TGTGCCTGGATCCCGCGGGACAGCAATTTTAATGAGCAGTTCTTC.

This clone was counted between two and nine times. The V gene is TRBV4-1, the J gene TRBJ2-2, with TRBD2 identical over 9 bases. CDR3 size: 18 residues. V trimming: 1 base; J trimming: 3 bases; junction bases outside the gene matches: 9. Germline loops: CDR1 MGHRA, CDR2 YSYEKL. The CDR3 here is CASSQVIAGARDTGELFF. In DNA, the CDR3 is TGCGCCAGCAGCCAAGTAATAGCGGGGGCCCGGGACACCGGGGAGCTGTTTTTT.

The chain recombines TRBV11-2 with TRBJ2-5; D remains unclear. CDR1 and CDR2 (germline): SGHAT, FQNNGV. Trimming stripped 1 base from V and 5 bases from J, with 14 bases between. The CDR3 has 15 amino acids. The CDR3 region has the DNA TGTGCCAGCAGCTTAGGGGTCGGGTACGTGGAGACCCAGTACTTC. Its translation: CASSLGVGYVETQYF.

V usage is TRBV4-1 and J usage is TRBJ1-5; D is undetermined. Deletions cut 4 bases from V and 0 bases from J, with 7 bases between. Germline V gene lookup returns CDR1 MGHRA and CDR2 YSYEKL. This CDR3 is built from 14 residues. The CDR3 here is CASSPTRSNQPQHF. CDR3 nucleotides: TGCGCCAGCAGCCCCACACGTAGCAATCAGCCCCAGCATTTT.

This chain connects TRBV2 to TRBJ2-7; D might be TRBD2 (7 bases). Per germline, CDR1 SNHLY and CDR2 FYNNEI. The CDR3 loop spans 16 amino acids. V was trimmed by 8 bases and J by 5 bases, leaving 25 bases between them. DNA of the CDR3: TGTGCCAGCCGGGATAGGGCCGGGGGGCCCCATGACGAGCAGTACTTC. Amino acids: CASRDRAGGPHDEQYF.

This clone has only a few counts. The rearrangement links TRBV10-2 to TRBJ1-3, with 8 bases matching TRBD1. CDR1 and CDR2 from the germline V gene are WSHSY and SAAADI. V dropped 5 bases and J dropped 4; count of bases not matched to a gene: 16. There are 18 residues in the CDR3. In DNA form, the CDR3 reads TGCGCCAGCAGTCTCGGGACAGGAGGATACCTGAGAGGAAACACCATATATTTT. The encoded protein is CASSLGTGGYLRGNTIYF.

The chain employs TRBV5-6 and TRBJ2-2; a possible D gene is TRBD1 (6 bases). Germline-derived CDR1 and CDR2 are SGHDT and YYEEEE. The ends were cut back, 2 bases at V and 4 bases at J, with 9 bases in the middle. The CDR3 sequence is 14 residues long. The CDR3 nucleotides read TGTGCCAGCAGCTTACTGACAGGCACCGGGGAGCTGTTTTTT. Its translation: CASSLLTGTGELFF.

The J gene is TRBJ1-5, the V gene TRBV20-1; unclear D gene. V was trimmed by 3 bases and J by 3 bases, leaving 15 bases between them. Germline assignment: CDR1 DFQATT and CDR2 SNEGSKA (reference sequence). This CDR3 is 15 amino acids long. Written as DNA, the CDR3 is TGCAGTGCTAGTCACCCCGGGAGTCTCAATCAGCCCCAGCATTTT. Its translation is CSASHPGSLNQPQHF.

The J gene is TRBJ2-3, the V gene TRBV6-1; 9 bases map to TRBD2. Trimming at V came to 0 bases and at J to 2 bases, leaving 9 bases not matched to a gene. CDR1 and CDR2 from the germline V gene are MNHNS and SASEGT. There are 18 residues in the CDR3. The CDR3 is CASSEAERGALNTDTQYF. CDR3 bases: TGTGCCAGCAGTGAAGCGGAGCGGGGGGCTTTAAACACAGATACGCAGTATTTT.

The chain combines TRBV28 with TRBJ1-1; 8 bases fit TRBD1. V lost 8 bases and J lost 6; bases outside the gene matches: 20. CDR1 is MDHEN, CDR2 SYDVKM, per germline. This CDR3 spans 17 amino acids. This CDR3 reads CASRVYTLADRDPEAFF. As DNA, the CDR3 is TGTGCCAGCCGAGTTTATACGTTGGCGGACAGGGACCCTGAAGCTTTCTTT.

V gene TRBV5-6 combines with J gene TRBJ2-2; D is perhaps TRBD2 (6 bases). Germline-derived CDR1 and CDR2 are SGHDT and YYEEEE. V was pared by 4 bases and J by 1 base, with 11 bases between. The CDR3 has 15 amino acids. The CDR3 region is CASSAGTGNTGELFF. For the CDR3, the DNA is TGTGCCAGCAGCGCCGGGACTGGGAACACCGGGGAGCTGTTTTTT.

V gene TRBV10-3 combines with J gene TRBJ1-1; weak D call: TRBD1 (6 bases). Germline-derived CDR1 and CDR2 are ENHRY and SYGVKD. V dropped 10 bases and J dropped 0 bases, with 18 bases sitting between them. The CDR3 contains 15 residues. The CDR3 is CATTQGRRMNTEAFF. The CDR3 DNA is TGTGCCACCACACAGGGTCGAAGGATGAACACTGAAGCTTTCTTT.

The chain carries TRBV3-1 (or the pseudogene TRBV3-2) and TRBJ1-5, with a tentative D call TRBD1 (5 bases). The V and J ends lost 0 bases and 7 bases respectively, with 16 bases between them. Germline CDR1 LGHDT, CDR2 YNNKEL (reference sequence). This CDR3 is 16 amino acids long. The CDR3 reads CASSQDGGGFYQPQHF. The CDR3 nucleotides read TGTGCCAGCAGCCAAGATGGGGGGGGGTTTTACCAGCCCCAGCATTTT.

The CDR3 nucleotides are TGTGCCAGCAGCCAAGAAGCGACCCGGTGGAACAATGAGCAGTTCTTC. Translation: CASSQEATRWNNEQFF. This chain connects TRBV4-2 to TRBJ2-1; D call uncertain. Trimming left V 0 bases short and J 5 bases short, with 14 bases between. The CDR3 length is 16 residues. Germline V gene lookup returns CDR1 LGHNA and CDR2 YNFKEQ.

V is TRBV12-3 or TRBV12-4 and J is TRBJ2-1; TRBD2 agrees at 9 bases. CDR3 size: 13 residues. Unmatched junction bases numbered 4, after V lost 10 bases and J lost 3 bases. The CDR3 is CAIQTSGYNEQFF. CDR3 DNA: TGTGCCATCCAGACTAGCGGCTACAATGAGCAGTTCTTC.

For the CDR3, the DNA is TGTGCCACCAGGACAGGGCCTGGGGCCTACGAGCAGTACTTC. Its protein is CATRTGPGAYEQYF. V gene TRBV6-5 combines with J gene TRBJ2-7, with 8 bases fitting TRBD1. V was pared by 10 bases and J by 2 bases, with 10 bases of the junction left unmatched. The germline V gene has CDR1 MNHEY and CDR2 SVGAGI. CDR3 length equals 14 residues.

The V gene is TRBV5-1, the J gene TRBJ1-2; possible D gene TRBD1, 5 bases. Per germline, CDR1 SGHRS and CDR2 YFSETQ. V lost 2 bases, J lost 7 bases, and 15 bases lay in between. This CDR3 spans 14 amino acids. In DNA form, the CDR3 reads TGCGCCAGCAGCTTAGGGCAGGGTACAGGTGGCTACACCTTC. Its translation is CASSLGQGTGGYTF.